Listed here are 18 T cell receptor beta chains from one sample, sequenced in a study of blood T cell repertoires in COVID-19 (dated by TCRdb to the early 2020s). Receptors were amplified or captured by the immunoSEQ multiplex PCR assay. Sourced from immuneACCESS, this table was stored by TCRdb with only in-frame sequences that have V and J called. A share of the clones is absent; for the studies checked, an unresolved V gene accounts for under half, and the remainder has no known explanation. This sample comprises about 170,000 clones, about 80% of them detected only once. The ten largest account for about 2.6% of the sample. Sequencing was done on a sample of peripheral blood. These receptors all come from a human donor with acute or convalescent COVID-19. The donor label of this sample is uncertain.

This clone was counted only a few times. This chain uses TRBV11-2 with TRBJ1-6; maybe TRBD1 (5 bases). This CDR3 is built from 16 residues. Germline V gene lookup returns CDR1 SGHAT and CDR2 FQNNGV. The germline V and J ends were trimmed by 5 bases and 5 bases, with 16 bases remaining between them. In nucleotides, the CDR3 is TGTGCCAGCAGCGGCCTGGCCACAGGCGATAATTCACCCCTCCACTTT. Protein sequence: CASSGLATGDNSPLHF. The entire variable domain, with the rest obtained from reference TRBV11-2 and TRBJ1-6, is as follows: EAGVAQSPRYKIIEKRQSVAFWCNPISGHATLYWYQQILGQGPKLLIQFQNNGVVDDSQLPKDRFSAERLKGVDSTLKIQPAKLEDSAVYLCASSGLATGDNSPLHFGNGTRLTVT.

The chain joins TRBV28 to TRBJ1-3; unclear D gene. The germline V gene encodes CDR1 MDHEN and CDR2 SYDVKM. Trimming left V 1 base short and J 2 bases short, with 6 bases between. The CDR3 is made up of 14 amino acids. The CDR3: CASSLSYTGNTIYF. CDR3 nucleotides: TGTGCCAGCAGTTTATCCTATACTGGAAACACCATATATTTT. The complete variable domain, with remaining parts taken from reference TRBV28 and TRBJ1-3, reads DVKVTQSSRYLVKRTGEKVFLECVQDMDHENMFWYRQDPGLGLRLIYFSYDVKMKEKGDIPEGYSVSREKKERFSLILESASTNQTSMYLCASSLSYTGNTIYFGEGSWLTVV.

This chain links TRBV7-9 with TRBJ2-3; 10 nucleotides agree with TRBD1. V lost 7 bases to trimming and J lost 1 base; unmatched junction nucleotides: 5. This CDR3 region has 15 residues. CDR1 is SEHNR, CDR2 FQNEAQ, per germline (reference sequence). In DNA form, the CDR3 reads TGTGCCAGCACCCTGACAGGGGGCGGCACAGATACGCAGTATTTT. Translated, it gives CASTLTGGGTDTQYF.

This clone was recorded once. The chain recombines TRBV2 with TRBJ2-7, with 7 bases identical to TRBD2. Germline V gene data show CDR1 as SNHLY and CDR2 as FYNNEI. CDR3 length: 15 residues. With 5 bases clipped from V and 0 bases from J, the junction kept 7 bases outside the gene matches. The CDR3 DNA reads TGTGCCAGCAGTCCGGGACTAACCACCTCCTACGAGCAGTACTTC. Residues: CASSPGLTTSYEQYF.

This clone was counted a single time. The chain joins TRBV5-5 to TRBJ2-3, with D perhaps TRBD1 (6 bases). V lost 4 bases to trimming and J lost 6 bases, with 9 bases between them. Germline V gene lookup returns CDR1 SGHKS and CDR2 YYEKEE (reference sequence). This CDR3 region has 12 residues. The CDR3 reads CASSPQGDTQYF. The CDR3 DNA follows: TGTGCCAGCAGCCCCCAGGGGGATACGCAGTATTTT.

This chain connects TRBV4-1 to TRBJ1-6; 8 nucleotides align to TRBD1. The CDR3 spans 15 residues. Germline trimming cut 1 base from V and 8 bases from J; bases unmatched to any gene: 4. CDR1 is MGHRA, CDR2 YSYEKL, per germline. The chain's CDR3 is CASSQADRVDSPLHF. The CDR3 bases are TGCGCCAGCAGCCAAGCGGACAGGGTGGATTCACCCCTCCACTTT.

The J gene is TRBJ2-5, the V gene TRBV19, with D maybe TRBD1 (6 bases). The CDR3 is 13 residues long. V gave up 3 bases and J gave up 5 bases, with 10 bases separating them. Germline values: CDR1 LNHDA, CDR2 SQIVND (reference sequence). CDR3 DNA sequence: TGTGCCAGTAGTATGGGGGCCTGGGAGACCCAGTACTTC. This encodes CASSMGAWETQYF.

As regards this clone: This CDR3 is also generated by other DNA sequences in the sample. The chain couples TRBV7-3 to TRBJ1-2; a possible D gene is TRBD1 (5 bases). Germline V CDR1 and CDR2: SGHTA, FQGTGA. The V gene lost 3 bases and the J gene lost 5 bases, with 10 bases spanning the gap. This CDR3 has 13 amino acids. CDR3 in amino acids: CASSFGGGYGYTF. The CDR3 DNA is TGTGCCAGCAGCTTCGGGGGTGGATATGGCTACACCTTC.

CDR3 sequence: CASSFGSARSNEKLFF. The CDR3 DNA sequence: TGCGCCAGCAGCTTCGGGTCGGCTAGGAGTAATGAAAAACTGTTTTTT. The chain is built from TRBV5-1 and TRBJ1-4; D remains ambiguous. The CDR3 length is 16 residues. V lost 2 bases, J lost 4 bases, and 15 bases lay in between. In germline, CDR1 is SGHRS, CDR2 YFSETQ. The whole variable domain, filled in from reference TRBV5-1 and TRBJ1-4, reads KAGVTQTPRYLIKTRGQQVTLSCSPISGHRSVSWYQQTPGQGLQFLFEYFSETQRNKGNFPGRFSGRQFSNSRSEMNVSTLELGDSALYLCASSFGSARSNEKLFFGSGTQLSVL.

The count of this clone is one. The CDR3 DNA reads as TGTGCCAGCAAATTCACAGGCCTGATGGGCGGGGAGCTGTTTTTT. Translation gives CASKFTGLMGGELFF. The chain carries TRBV28 and TRBJ2-2, with D possibly being TRBD1 (5 bases). Trimming left V 7 bases short and J 7 bases short, with 19 bases between. CDR1 MDHEN and CDR2 SYDVKM come from the germline V gene. This CDR3 has 15 amino acids.

The chain uses TRBV6-5 and TRBJ2-2, with 7 bases identical to TRBD2. Germline lookup yields CDR1 MNHEY and CDR2 SVGAGI. The CDR3 loop spans 15 amino acids. J was trimmed by 7 bases and V by 4 bases; bases with no gene match: 9. The CDR3 region has the DNA TGTGCCAGCAGTTGGGAGGGGTCCTTGGGCGGGGAGCTGTTTTTT. Translation gives CASSWEGSLGGELFF.

This clone was observed once. J is TRBJ2-3 and V is TRBV5-1, with 9 bases matching TRBD2. V was clipped by 0 bases and J by 5 bases; unmatched bases: 16. Germline-derived CDR1 and CDR2 are SGHRS and YFSETQ. This CDR3 comprises 19 residues. The CDR3 DNA sequence: TGCGCCAGCAGCTTGGCTGGTGGGGCTAGCGGGAAATGGGTAGATACGCAGTATTTT. It specifies CASSLAGGASGKWVDTQYF.

The gene calls are TRBV9 and TRBJ2-2; 10 bases agree with TRBD1. CDR1 and CDR2 from the germline V gene are SGDLS and YYNGEE. V was pared by 4 bases and J by 7 bases, with 7 bases of the junction left unmatched. The CDR3 length is 15 residues. The CDR3 DNA is TGTGCCAGCAGCTCCCGGACAGGGGGAATCGGGGAGCTGTTTTTT. The encoded protein is CASSSRTGGIGELFF.

This sequence joins TRBV11-3 and TRBJ1-6; D call uncertain. The CDR3 runs 13 residues. Trimming shortened V by 4 bases and J by 10 bases, and 11 bases separated the two germline ends. CDR1 and CDR2 (germline): SGHNT, YENEEA. The CDR3 loop reads CASSSHEGSPLHF. The CDR3 DNA sequence: TGTGCCAGCAGCTCCCACGAGGGATCACCCCTCCACTTT.

The sample holds a few counts of this clone. This chain connects TRBV4-2 to TRBJ2-2; 9 bases match TRBD1. Trimming at V came to 0 bases and at J to 5 bases, leaving 7 bases not matched to a gene. There are 17 residues in the CDR3. Germline-derived CDR1 and CDR2 are LGHNA and YNFKEQ. CDR3 nucleotides: TGTGCCAGCAGCCAAGAAATGGGACAGGGTAGGACCGGGGAGCTGTTTTTT. Its protein product is CASSQEMGQGRTGELFF.

The chain recombines TRBV11-2 with TRBJ2-2; D remains ambiguous. V was shortened by 0 bases and J by 1 base, with 6 bases between the two germline ends. In germline, CDR1 is SGHAT, CDR2 FQNNGV. The CDR3 length is 15 residues. For the CDR3, the DNA is TGTGCCAGCAGCTTAGAAGACTTGAACACCGGGGAGCTGTTTTTT. It is translated as CASSLEDLNTGELFF.

The chain uses TRBV11-3 and TRBJ2-7; the D is unclear. Trimming took 0 bases from V and 4 from J, leaving 10 bases between them. The V gene's germline CDR1 is SGHNT and CDR2 YENEEA. The length of the CDR3 is 14 residues. CDR3 loop: CASSLDGDGYEQYF. The CDR3 coding sequence is TGTGCCAGCAGCTTAGATGGAGACGGGTACGAGCAGTACTTC. Full variable domain (missing parts from reference TRBV11-3 and TRBJ2-7): EAGVVQSPRYKIIEKKQPVAFWCNPISGHNTLYWYLQNLGQGPELLIRYENEEAVDDSQLPKDRFSAERLKGVDSTLKIQPAELGDSAVYLCASSLDGDGYEQYFGPGTRLTVT.

The V gene is TRBV6-5, the J gene TRBJ2-3; maybe TRBD1 (5 bases). The CDR3 has 13 residues. V lost 7 bases to trimming and J lost 4 bases, with 12 bases between them. Germline V gives CDR1 MNHEY, CDR2 SVGAGI. The CDR3 is CASTPGSPDTQYF. The CDR3 DNA sequence: TGTGCCAGCACCCCAGGGTCCCCAGATACGCAGTATTTT.